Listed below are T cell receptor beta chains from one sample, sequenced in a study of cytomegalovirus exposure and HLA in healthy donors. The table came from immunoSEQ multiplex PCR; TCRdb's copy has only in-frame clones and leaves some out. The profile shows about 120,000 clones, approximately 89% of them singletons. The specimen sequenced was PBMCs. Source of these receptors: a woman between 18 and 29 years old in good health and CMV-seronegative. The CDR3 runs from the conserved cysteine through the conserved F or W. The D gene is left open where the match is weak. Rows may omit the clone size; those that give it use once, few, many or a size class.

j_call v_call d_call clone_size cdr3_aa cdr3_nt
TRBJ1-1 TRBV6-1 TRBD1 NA CACTATINRGEAFF TGTGCCTGCACCGCTACTATAAACAGGGGCGAAGCTTTCTTT
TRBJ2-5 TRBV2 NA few CASSEASVQETQYF TGTGCCAGCAGTGAAGCGAGTGTACAAGAGACCCAGTACTTC
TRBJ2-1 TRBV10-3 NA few CAISESGTDNEQFF TGTGCCATCAGTGAGTCGGGGACTGACAATGAGCAGTTCTTC
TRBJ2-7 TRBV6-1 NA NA CASSHAGSEQYF TGTGCCAGCAGCCACGCGGGTAGCGAGCAGTACTTC
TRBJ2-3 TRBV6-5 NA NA CASRSRGYTDTQYF TGTGCCAGCAGGTCTCGGGGGTACACAGATACGCAGTATTTT
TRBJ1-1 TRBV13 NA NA CASSLVGNQENTEAFF TGTGCCAGCAGCTTAGTCGGGAATCAAGAGAACACTGAAGCTTTCTTT
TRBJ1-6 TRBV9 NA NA CASSSSGGGSYNSPLHF TGTGCCAGCAGCTCATCCGGGGGGGGGTCCTATAATTCACCCCTCCACTTT
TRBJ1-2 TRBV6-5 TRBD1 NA CASRAGTGGVYGYTF TGTGCCAGCAGGGCCGGGACAGGAGGAGTCTATGGCTACACCTTC
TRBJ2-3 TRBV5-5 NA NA CASSLTGADTQYF TGTGCCAGCAGCTTGACAGGAGCGGATACGCAGTATTTT
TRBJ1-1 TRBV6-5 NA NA CASKRVSTAITEAFF TGTGCCAGCAAGCGAGTGTCGACAGCTATCACTGAAGCTTTCTTT
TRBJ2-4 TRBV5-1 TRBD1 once CASANTGQGIQYF TGCGCCAGCGCCAATACGGGACAGGGGATTCAGTACTTC
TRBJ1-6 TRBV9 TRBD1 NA CASSAQGAENSPLHF TGTGCCAGCAGCGCCCAGGGGGCCGAAAATTCACCCCTCCACTTT
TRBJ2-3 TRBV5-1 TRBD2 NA CASSLLERGGQTQYF TGCGCCAGCAGCTTGTTGGAGCGGGGGGGCCAAACGCAGTATTTT
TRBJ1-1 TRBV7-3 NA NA CASTARVGNTEAFF TGTGCCAGCACCGCCAGGGTTGGGAACACTGAAGCTTTCTTT
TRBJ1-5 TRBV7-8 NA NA CASSLGSNNQPQHF TGTGCCAGCAGCTTGGGCAGTAACAATCAGCCCCAGCATTTT
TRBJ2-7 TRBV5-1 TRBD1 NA CASSLEGQGSEQYF TGCGCCAGCAGCCTGGAGGGACAGGGCAGCGAGCAGTACTTC
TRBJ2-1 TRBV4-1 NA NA CASSPVGSSYNEQFF TGCGCCAGCAGCCCCGTCGGGAGCTCCTACAATGAGCAGTTCTTC
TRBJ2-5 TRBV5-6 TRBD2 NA CASRPGLAGGFYQYF TGTGCCAGCAGGCCAGGACTAGCGGGGGGGTTTTACCAGTACTTC
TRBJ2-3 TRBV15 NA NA CATSRELLTVDTQYF TGTGCCACCAGCAGAGAGCTATTGACAGTCGATACGCAGTATTTT
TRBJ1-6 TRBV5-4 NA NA CASTMGGLLYNSPLHF TGTGCCAGCACCATGGGGGGGTTACTTTATAATTCACCCCTCCACTTT
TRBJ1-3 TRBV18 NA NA CASSSQSGDTIYF TGTGCCAGCTCCTCTCAGTCCGGGGACACCATATATTTT
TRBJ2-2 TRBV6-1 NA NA CASSEASWWQVVGELFF TGTGCCAGCAGTGAAGCCAGTTGGTGGCAGGTGGTCGGGGAGCTGTTTTTT
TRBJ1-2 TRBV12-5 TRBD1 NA CASGRTGGVSGYTF TGTGCTAGTGGTCGAACAGGGGGCGTTTCTGGCTACACCTTC
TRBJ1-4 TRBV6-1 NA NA CASSEGYGNEKLFF TGTGCCAGCAGTGAAGGATACGGGAATGAAAAACTGTTTTTT
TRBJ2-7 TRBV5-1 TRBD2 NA CASSPTLAGAYEQYF TGCGCCAGCAGTCCGACATTGGCGGGGGCCTACGAGCAGTACTTC
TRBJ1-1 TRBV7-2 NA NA CASSFEQGVNTEAFF TGTGCCAGCAGCTTTGAACAGGGTGTGAACACTGAAGCTTTCTTT
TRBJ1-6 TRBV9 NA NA CASSVVGGAESPLHF TGTGCCAGCAGCGTAGTTGGAGGGGCCGAATCACCCCTCCACTTT
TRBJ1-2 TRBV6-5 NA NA CASKSGLYGYTF TGTGCCAGCAAATCAGGCCTCTATGGCTACACCTTC
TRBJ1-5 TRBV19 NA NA CASSRTEISNQPQHF TGTGCCAGTAGTCGGACAGAGATTAGCAATCAGCCCCAGCATTTT
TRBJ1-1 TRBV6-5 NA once CASSLATGTEAFF TGTGCCAGCAGTCTTGCGACGGGCACTGAAGCTTTCTTT
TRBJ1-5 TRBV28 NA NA CAIQRAGNGNQPQHF TGTGCCATTCAAAGAGCAGGGAATGGCAATCAGCCCCAGCATTTT
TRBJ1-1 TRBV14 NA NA CASSQGGRGLTAFF TGTGCCAGCAGCCAAGGAGGGCGGGGGCTAACGGCTTTCTTT
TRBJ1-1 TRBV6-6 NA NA CASSRQAPNTEAFF TGTGCCAGCAGTAGACAGGCACCGAACACTGAAGCTTTCTTT
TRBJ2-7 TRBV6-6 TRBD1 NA CASSPGETGVEQYF TGTGCCAGCAGCCCCGGGGAGACAGGGGTCGAGCAGTACTTC
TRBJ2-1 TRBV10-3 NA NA CAISDRTIQSYNEQFF TGTGCCATCAGTGACAGAACGATTCAATCCTACAATGAGCAGTTCTTC
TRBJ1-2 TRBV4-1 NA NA CASSLDSNLAYGYTF TGCGCCAGCAGCCTTGACTCAAACCTGGCTTATGGCTACACCTTC
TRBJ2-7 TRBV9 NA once CASSPGVNGNYEQYF TGTGCCAGCAGCCCAGGGGTAAATGGTAACTACGAGCAGTACTTC
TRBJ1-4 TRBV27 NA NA CASSHYDTGLEKLFF TGTGCCAGCAGTCATTACGATACAGGTCTCGAAAAACTGTTTTTT
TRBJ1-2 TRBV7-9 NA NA CASRQDSDYGYTF TGTGCCAGCAGACAAGACAGCGACTATGGCTACACCTTC